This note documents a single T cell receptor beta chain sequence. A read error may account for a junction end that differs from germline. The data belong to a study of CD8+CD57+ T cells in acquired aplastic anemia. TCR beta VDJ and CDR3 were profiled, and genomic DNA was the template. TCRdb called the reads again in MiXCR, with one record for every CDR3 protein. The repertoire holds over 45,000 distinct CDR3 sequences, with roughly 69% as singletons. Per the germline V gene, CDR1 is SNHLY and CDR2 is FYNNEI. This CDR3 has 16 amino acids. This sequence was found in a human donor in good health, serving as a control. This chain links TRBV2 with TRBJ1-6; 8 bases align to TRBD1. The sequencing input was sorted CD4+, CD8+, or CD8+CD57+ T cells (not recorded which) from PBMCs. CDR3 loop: CASSQGQGRYNPPLHF. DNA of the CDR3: TGTGCCAGCAGCCAAGGACAGGGCAGATATAATCCACCCCTCCACTTT.